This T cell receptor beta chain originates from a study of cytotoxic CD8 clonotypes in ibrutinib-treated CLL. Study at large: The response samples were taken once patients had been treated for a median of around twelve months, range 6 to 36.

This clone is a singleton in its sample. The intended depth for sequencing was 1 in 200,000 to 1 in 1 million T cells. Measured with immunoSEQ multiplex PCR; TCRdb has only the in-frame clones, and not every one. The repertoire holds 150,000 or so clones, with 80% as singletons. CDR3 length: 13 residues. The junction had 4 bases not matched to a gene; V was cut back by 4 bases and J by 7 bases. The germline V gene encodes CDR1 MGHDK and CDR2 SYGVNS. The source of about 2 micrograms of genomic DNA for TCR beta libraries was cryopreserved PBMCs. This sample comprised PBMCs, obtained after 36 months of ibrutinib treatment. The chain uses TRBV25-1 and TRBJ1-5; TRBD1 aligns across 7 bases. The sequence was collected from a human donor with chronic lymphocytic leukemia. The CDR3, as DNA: TGTGCCAGCAGTGTCACAGGGGCCCAGCCCCAGCATTTT. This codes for CASSVTGAQPQHF.